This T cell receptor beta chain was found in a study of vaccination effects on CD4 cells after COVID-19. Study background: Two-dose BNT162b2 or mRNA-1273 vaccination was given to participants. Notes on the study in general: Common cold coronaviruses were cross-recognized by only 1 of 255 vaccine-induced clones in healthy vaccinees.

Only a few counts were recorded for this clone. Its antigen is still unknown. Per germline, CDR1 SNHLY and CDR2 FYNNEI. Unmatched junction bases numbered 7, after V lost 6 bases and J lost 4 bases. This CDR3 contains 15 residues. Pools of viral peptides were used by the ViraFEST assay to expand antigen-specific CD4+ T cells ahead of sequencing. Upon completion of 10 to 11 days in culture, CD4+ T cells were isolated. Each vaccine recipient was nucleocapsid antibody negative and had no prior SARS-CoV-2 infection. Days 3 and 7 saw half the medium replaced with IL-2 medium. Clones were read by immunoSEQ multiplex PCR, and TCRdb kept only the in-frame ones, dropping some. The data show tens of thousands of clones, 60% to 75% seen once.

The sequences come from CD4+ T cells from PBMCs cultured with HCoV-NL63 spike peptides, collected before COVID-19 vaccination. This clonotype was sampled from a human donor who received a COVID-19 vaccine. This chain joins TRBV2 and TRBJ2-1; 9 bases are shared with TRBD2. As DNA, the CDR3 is TGTGCCAGCAGAGCAGCGGGGGGTCCATACAATGAGCAGTTCTTC. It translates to CASRAAGGPYNEQFF.